These 29 T cell receptor beta chains originate from one sample sequenced in a study of CD8 T cells in ankylosing spondylitis. General observations from the study: It appeared that ankylosing spondylitis blood was characterized by a TCR beta motif of several highly homologous variants.

TCRdb re-derived calls from the 5' RACE reads in MiXCR, one entry per CDR3 protein. The data show a few hundred thousand distinct CDR3 sequences, 10% to 15% seen once. Their recognized antigens are unknown. Input material: blood, either unsorted or a sorted T cell fraction (not recorded which). These receptors originate from a male donor with ankylosing spondylitis.

This clonotype was recorded a few times. The V gene is TRBV29-1, the J gene TRBJ2-1; 9 bases are a match to TRBD2. V gave up 0 bases and J gave up 4 bases; unmatched junction bases: 7. Germline CDR1 SQVTM, CDR2 ANQGSEA. CDR3 size: 16 residues. The CDR3 region has the DNA TGCAGCGTTGAAGATACGAGACTAGCGGTTTACAATGAGCAGTTCTTC. Protein sequence: CSVEDTRLAVYNEQFF.

For this clonotype: Because it lacks the conserved phenylalanine or tryptophan at the end, this CDR3 is likely a read error. The J gene is TRBJ1-1, the V gene TRBV3-1; 10 bases line up with TRBD1. This CDR3 has 13 amino acids. V shed 5 bases, J shed 10 bases, and the junction held 7 bases outside the gene matches. Per the germline V gene, CDR1 is LGHDT and CDR2 is YNNKEL (reference sequence). The CDR3 loop is CASSGTGALGAFL. The CDR3 DNA is TGTGCCAGCAGCGGGACAGGGGCCTTAGGAGCTTTCCTT.

The CDR3 is CASSRGGADTEAFF. The CDR3, as DNA: TGTGCCAGCAGCCGAGGGGGCGCGGACACTGAAGCTTTCTTT. This chain links TRBV2 with TRBJ1-1, with 7 positions matching TRBD1. CDR1 and CDR2 (germline): SNHLY, FYNNEI. With V trimmed by 6 bases and J by 3 bases, 7 bases remained unmatched. The CDR3 length is 14 residues.

The chain recombines TRBV28 with TRBJ2-7; the D is unclear. Trimming took 5 bases from V and 7 from J, leaving 15 bases between them. The germline CDR1 and CDR2 sequences are MDHEN and SYDVKM. The CDR3 extends over 13 amino acids. CDR3 in DNA: TGTGCCAGCAGTCCCACGAGGCGGCCAGAGCAGTACGTC. It translates to CASSPTRRPEQYV.

The chain recombines TRBV20-1 with TRBJ2-3; 10 bases are shared with TRBD2. V lost 5 bases and J lost 2; bases outside the gene matches: 4. Germline V CDR1 and CDR2: DFQATT, SNEGSKA (reference sequence). This CDR3 has 14 residues. The CDR3 DNA follows: TGCAGTGCTGTAGCGGGAGGTAACACAGATACGCAGTATTTT. Translated, it gives CSAVAGGNTDTQYF.

The J gene is TRBJ1-1, the V gene TRBV10-3, with a possible D match to TRBD1 (5 bases). V shed 7 bases and J shed 5 bases, with 17 bases lying between them. CDR3 length: 14 residues. Germline V gene data show CDR1 as ENHRY and CDR2 as SYGVKD. CDR3 sequence: CAIIPTGGSTEAFF. The CDR3 coding sequence is TGTGCCATCATTCCTACCGGGGGTAGTACTGAAGCTTTCTTT.

The V call is TRBV6-5, the J call TRBJ1-1; D gene uncertain. The CDR3 is made up of 17 amino acids. Trimming removed 3 bases at V and 5 bases at J, with 22 bases between. Germline values: CDR1 MNHEY, CDR2 SVGAGI. The CDR3 DNA reads as TGTGCCAGCAGTTATCGGTTGAGGGAGTTCGACCCTACTGAAGCTTTCTTT. Translating gives CASSYRLREFDPTEAFF.

This clonotype has a handful of counts. The chain uses TRBV3-1 and TRBJ2-1; 7 bases are shared with TRBD2. V was pared by 1 base and J by 8 bases, with 8 bases of the junction left unmatched. The CDR3 runs to 15 residues. The germline V gene encodes CDR1 LGHDT and CDR2 YNNKEL (reference sequence). The CDR3 DNA is TGTGCCAGCAGCCAAGTGCGGGGAGGGCCGGATGAGCAGTTCTTC. Amino acid sequence: CASSQVRGGPDEQFF.

The rearrangement joins TRBV24-1 to TRBJ2-7; 11 bases match TRBD1. The junction had 3 bases not matched to a gene; V was cut back by 3 bases and J by 3 bases. Per germline, CDR1 KGHDR and CDR2 SFDVKD. The CDR3 runs to 15 residues. The CDR3 DNA sequence: TGTGCCACCAGTGATCCGGGACAGGGGGTCTACGAGCAGTACTTC. Amino acid sequence: CATSDPGQGVYEQYF.

The rearrangement links TRBV28 to TRBJ1-5; D uncertain. CDR1 is MDHEN and CDR2 is SYDVKM in the germline V gene. The CDR3 has 14 amino acids. Trimming removed 4 bases from V and 11 bases from J, with 18 bases in between. CDR3 nucleotide sequence: TGTGCCAGCAGTTCATGGACCCTAGGAACGGCCCAGCATTTT. Translated, it gives CASSSWTLGTAQHF.

The chain is built from TRBV9 and TRBJ2-5; a weak D match, TRBD1 (5 bases). The CDR3 totals 15 residues. In germline, CDR1 is SGDLS, CDR2 YYNGEE. Trimming took 1 base from V and 1 from J, leaving 11 bases between them. CDR3 in DNA: TGTGCCAGCAGCGTACCCACAGGAATCCAAGAGACCCAGTACTTC. The encoded protein is CASSVPTGIQETQYF.

This clonotype was seen at least ten times. The chain uses TRBV11-2 and TRBJ1-5; no firm D call. CDR3 length: 14 amino acids. Germline CDR1 is SGHAT and CDR2 is FQNNGV. The V end lost 0 bases, the J end lost 1 base, and 4 bases lay between the germline ends. The CDR3: CASSLERSNQPQHF. The CDR3 nucleotides are TGTGCCAGCAGCTTAGAGCGCAGCAATCAGCCCCAGCATTTT.

As to this clonotype: A single base separates this from a much larger clone, so it may be a read error. This rearrangement joins TRBV29-1 to TRBJ2-1, with TRBD2 matching over 7 bases. Per germline, CDR1 SQVTM and CDR2 ANQGSEA. After removal of 7 bases from V and 7 bases from J, the junction contained 10 bases not matched to a gene. The length of the CDR3 is 13 residues. The CDR3 loop is CSGGSGGRNEQFF. The CDR3 bases are TGCAGCGGAGGGAGTGGCGGGAGAAATGAGCAGTTCTTC.

The chain recombines TRBV11-3 with TRBJ2-3; no firm D call. Trimming removed 5 bases at V and 0 bases at J, with 9 bases between. The length of the CDR3 is 14 residues. The germline CDR1 and CDR2 sequences are SGHNT and YENEEA. The CDR3 reads CASSGIGSTDTQYF. The CDR3 DNA sequence: TGTGCCAGCAGCGGGATCGGTAGCACAGATACGCAGTATTTT.

This clonotype came up a few times. This chain joins TRBV5-6 and TRBJ1-2; D is unclear. The CDR3 contains 15 residues. Trimming cost V 1 base and J 4 bases, with 14 bases left between them. Per germline, CDR1 SGHDT and CDR2 YYEEEE. The CDR3 reads CASSLNVGFFYGYTF. The CDR3 DNA reads as TGTGCCAGCAGCTTGAACGTTGGGTTCTTCTATGGCTACACCTTC.

The chain has TRBV5-6 and TRBJ2-3; D remains ambiguous. V lost 0 bases and J lost 6, with 17 bases in between. Germline V gene lookup returns CDR1 SGHDT and CDR2 YYEEEE. The CDR3 has 16 residues. The CDR3 sequence is CASSLVSVITPDTQYF. The CDR3 DNA follows: TGTGCCAGCAGCTTGGTGTCAGTAATCACCCCTGATACGCAGTATTTT.

This clonotype turned up a few times. The gene calls are TRBV5-1 and TRBJ2-3, with D perhaps matching TRBD2 (7 bases). Germline lookup yields CDR1 SGHRS and CDR2 YFSETQ. CDR3 length: 17 residues. V shed 4 bases and J shed 2 bases, with 20 bases lying between them. CDR3 bases: TGCGCCAGCAGCCCCCCCCGGGGGCTAGCGGACACAGATACGCAGTATTTT. Encoded protein: CASSPPRGLADTDTQYF.

This clonotype was counted at least ten times. An end of the junction does not agree with germline; a read error may underlie this. The chain recombines TRBV6-2 or TRBV6-3 with TRBJ2-1; D remains unclear. The CDR3 spans 10 residues. Germline CDR1 and CDR2: MNHEY and SVGEGT. DNA for the CDR3: TGTGCCAGCAGTAACCTTTACAAGGTCTTC. Its translation: CASSNLYKVF.

This clonotype occurred a few times. The chain combines TRBV4-1 with TRBJ2-7, with TRBD2 matching over 9 bases. V trimming: 1 base; J trimming: 2 bases; junction bases outside the gene matches: 3. CDR3 length: 15 amino acids. CDR1 and CDR2 (germline): MGHRA, YSYEKL. Here the CDR3 DNA reads TGCGCCAGCAGCCAAGCTAGCGGGACCACCTACGAGCAGTACGTC. Protein product: CASSQASGTTYEQYV.

The V gene is TRBV29-1, the J gene TRBJ2-3, with 13 bases identical to TRBD2. Trimming removed 7 bases from V and 6 bases from J; junction bases left unmatched: 13. Germline V gives CDR1 SQVTM, CDR2 ANQGSEA. The CDR3 extends over 16 amino acids. The CDR3, as DNA: TGCAGCGCCCCCCCGGTGGGGACTAGCGGGAAGGATACGCAGTATTTT. Its translation: CSAPPVGTSGKDTQYF.

In its sample, this clonotype was seen a few times. The chain has TRBV27 and TRBJ2-1; D unresolved. In germline, CDR1 is MNHEY, CDR2 SMNVEV (reference sequence). With 9 bases removed from V and 5 bases from J, the gap between germline ends came to 29 bases. The CDR3 has 18 amino acids. CDR3 nucleotides: TGTGCCAGGGTCGAAAGCCTCCGAACGACAAATTTCCACAATGAGCAGTTCTTC. Protein sequence: CARVESLRTTNFHNEQFF.

This clonotype has more than one count but fewer than ten. This chain connects TRBV15 to TRBJ2-7; possible D gene TRBD2, 6 bases. Looked up from germline, CDR1 is LNHNV and CDR2 is YYDKDF (reference sequence). The CDR3 spans 16 residues. V lost 3 bases and J lost 3, with 18 bases in between. This CDR3 reads CATSRVFTSPLYEQYF. CDR3 bases: TGTGCCACCAGCAGGGTGTTTACTAGCCCCCTCTACGAGCAGTACTTC.

This clonotype showed up just a few times. The chain joins TRBV20-1 to TRBJ1-6; D is unresolved. Germline lookup yields CDR1 DFQATT and CDR2 SNEGSKA (reference sequence). The length of the CDR3 is 16 residues. Trimming pared 4 bases from V and 2 bases from J, leaving 15 bases between. Written as DNA, the CDR3 is TGCAGTGCTATCGGGCCCCGGGATCCCTATAATTCACCCCTCCACTTT. Amino acid sequence: CSAIGPRDPYNSPLHF.

This clonotype was seen many times. V gene TRBV3-1 combines with J gene TRBJ2-7, with D possibly being TRBD1 or TRBD2 (5 bases each). Trimming took off 1 base at V and 6 bases at J, with 13 bases between the two ends. Germline CDR1 LGHDT, CDR2 YNNKEL (reference sequence). The CDR3 covers 14 residues. Written as DNA, the CDR3 is TGTGCCAGCAGCCAAGGGGGGTCCCTCCGCGAGCAGTACTTC. Translated: CASSQGGSLREQYF.

The chain has TRBV5-1 and TRBJ2-1, with 7 bases aligning to TRBD1. The germline CDR1 and CDR2 sequences are SGHRS and YFSETQ. Trimming took 6 bases from V and 3 from J; bases not matched to a gene: 6. The CDR3 runs to 14 residues. Here the CDR3 DNA reads TGCGCCAGCACTACAGGGGAAAACTACAATGAGCAGTTCTTC. Translated: CASTTGENYNEQFF.

The chain links TRBV20-1 to TRBJ2-5; 10 nucleotides match TRBD2. Per the germline V gene, CDR1 is DFQATT and CDR2 is SNEGSKA (reference sequence). The CDR3 is 15 amino acids. Unmatched junction bases numbered 8, after V lost 6 bases and J lost 1 base. The CDR3, as DNA: TGCAGTGCAGTCGGACTAGCGGATCCCCAAGAGACCCAGTACTTC. This translates into CSAVGLADPQETQYF.

Only a few counts were recorded for this clonotype. The chain is built from TRBV6-1 and TRBJ2-1; 7 bases map to TRBD2. V lost 7 bases and J lost 2; bases outside the gene matches: 8. The germline CDR1 and CDR2 sequences are MNHNS and SASEGT. The CDR3 consists of 15 residues. CDR3 sequence (DNA): TGTGCCAGCATCCGGTTAGGGAGGGCCTACAATGAGCAGTTCTTC. Its translation: CASIRLGRAYNEQFF.

Ten or more counts support this clonotype. This sequence joins TRBV5-5 and TRBJ2-1; D unresolved. With 0 bases removed from V and 6 bases from J, the gap between germline ends came to 4 bases. CDR3 length: 12 residues. CDR1 SGHKS and CDR2 YYEKEE come from the germline V gene (reference sequence). The CDR3 is CASSLVPNEQFF. The CDR3 DNA reads TGTGCCAGCAGCTTGGTTCCCAATGAGCAGTTCTTC.

The V and J genes are TRBV7-2 and TRBJ2-3; D is unclear. The V gene lost 3 bases and the J gene lost 4 bases, with 11 bases spanning the gap. The CDR3 spans 14 residues. Germline loops: CDR1 SGHTA, CDR2 FQGNSA. The CDR3 sequence: CASSFVGTADTQYF. The CDR3 DNA sequence: TGTGCCAGCAGCTTTGTTGGTACCGCAGATACGCAGTATTTT.